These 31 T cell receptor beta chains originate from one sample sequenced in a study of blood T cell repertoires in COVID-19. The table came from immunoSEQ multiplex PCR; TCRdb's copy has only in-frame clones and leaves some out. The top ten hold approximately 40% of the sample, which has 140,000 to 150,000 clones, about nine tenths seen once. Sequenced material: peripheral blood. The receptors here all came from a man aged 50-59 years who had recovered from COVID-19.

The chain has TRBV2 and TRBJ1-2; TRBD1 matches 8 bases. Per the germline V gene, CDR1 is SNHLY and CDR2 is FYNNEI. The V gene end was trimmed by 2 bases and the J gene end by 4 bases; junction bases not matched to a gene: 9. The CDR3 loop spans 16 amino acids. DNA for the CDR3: TGTGCCAGCAGTGAAACGATACAGGGGGTCCTCTATGGCTACACCTTC. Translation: CASSETIQGVLYGYTF.

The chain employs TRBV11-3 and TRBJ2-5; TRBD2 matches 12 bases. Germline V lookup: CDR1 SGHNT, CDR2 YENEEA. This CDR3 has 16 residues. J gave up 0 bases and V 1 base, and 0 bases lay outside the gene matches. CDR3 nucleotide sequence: TGTGCCAGCAGCTTAGGGACTAGCGGGGACCAAGAGACCCAGTACTTC. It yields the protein CASSLGTSGDQETQYF.

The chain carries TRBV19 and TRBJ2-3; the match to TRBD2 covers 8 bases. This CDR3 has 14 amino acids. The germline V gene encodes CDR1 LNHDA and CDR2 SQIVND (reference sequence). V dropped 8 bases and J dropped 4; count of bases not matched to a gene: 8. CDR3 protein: CASSKSGGADTQYF. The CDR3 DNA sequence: TGTGCCAGTTCCAAGAGCGGGGGAGCAGATACGCAGTATTTT.

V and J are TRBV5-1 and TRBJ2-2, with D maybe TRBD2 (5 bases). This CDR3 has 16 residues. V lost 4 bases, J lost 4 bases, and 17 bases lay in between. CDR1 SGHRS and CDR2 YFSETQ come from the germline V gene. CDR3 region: CASSLFNTAGTGELFF. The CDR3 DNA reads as TGCGCCAGCAGCCTCTTCAATACGGCGGGCACCGGGGAGCTGTTTTTT.

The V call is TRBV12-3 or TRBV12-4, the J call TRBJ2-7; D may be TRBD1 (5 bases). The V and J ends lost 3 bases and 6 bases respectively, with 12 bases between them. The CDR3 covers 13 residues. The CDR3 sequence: CASSFSGFGEQYF. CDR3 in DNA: TGTGCCAGCAGTTTCTCAGGGTTCGGCGAGCAGTACTTC.

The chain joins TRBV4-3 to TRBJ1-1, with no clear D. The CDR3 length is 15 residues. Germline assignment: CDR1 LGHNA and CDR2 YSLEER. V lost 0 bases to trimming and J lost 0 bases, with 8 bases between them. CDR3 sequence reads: CASSQDRVLNTEAFF. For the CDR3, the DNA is TGCGCCAGCAGCCAAGATCGGGTACTGAACACTGAAGCTTTCTTT.

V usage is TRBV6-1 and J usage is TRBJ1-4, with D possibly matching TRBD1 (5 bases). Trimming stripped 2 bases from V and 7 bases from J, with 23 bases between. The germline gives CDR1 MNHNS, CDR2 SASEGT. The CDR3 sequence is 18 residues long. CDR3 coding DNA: TGTGCCAGCAGTGAATACCCCGGGGCAGGGAGGTTAGGTGAAAAACTGTTTTTT. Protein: CASSEYPGAGRLGEKLFF.

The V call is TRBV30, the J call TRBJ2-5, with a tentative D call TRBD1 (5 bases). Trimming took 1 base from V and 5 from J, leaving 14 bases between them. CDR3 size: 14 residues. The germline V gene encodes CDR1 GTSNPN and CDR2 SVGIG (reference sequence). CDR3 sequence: CAWSAVSGMETQYF. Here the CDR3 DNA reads TGTGCCTGGAGTGCTGTGTCAGGGATGGAGACCCAGTACTTC.

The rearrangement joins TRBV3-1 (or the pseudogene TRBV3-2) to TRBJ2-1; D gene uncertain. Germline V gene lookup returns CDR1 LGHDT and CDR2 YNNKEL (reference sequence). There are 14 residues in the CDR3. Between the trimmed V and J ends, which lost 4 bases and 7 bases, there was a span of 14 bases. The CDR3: CASSLGLAGNEQFF. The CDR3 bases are TGTGCCAGCAGCCTCGGATTAGCTGGGAATGAGCAGTTCTTC.

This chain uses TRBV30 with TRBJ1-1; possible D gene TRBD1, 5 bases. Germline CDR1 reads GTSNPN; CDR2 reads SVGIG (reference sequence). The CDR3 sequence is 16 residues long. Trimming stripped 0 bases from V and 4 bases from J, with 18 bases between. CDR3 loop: CAWSVWTKAVGTEAFF. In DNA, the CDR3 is TGTGCCTGGAGTGTTTGGACAAAAGCTGTTGGCACTGAAGCTTTCTTT.

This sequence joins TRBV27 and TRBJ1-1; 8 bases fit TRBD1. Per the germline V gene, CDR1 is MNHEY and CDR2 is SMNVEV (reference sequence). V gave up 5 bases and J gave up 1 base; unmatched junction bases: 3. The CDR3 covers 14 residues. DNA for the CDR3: TGTGCCAGCAGTGTAGGACAGGGGAACACTGAAGCTTTCTTT. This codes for CASSVGQGNTEAFF.

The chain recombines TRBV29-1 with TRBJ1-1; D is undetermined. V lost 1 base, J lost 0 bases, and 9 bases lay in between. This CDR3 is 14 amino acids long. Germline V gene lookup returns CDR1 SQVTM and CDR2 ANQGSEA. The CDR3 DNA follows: TGCAGCGTTGAAGGCAAGGAGGTGAACACTGAAGCTTTCTTT. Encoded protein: CSVEGKEVNTEAFF.

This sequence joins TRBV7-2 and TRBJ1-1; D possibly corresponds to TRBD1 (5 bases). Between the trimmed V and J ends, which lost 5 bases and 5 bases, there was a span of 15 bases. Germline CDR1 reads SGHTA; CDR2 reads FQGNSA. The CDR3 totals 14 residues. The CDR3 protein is CASSGSGGETEAFF. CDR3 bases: TGTGCCAGCAGCGGTAGCGGGGGGGAAACTGAAGCTTTCTTT.

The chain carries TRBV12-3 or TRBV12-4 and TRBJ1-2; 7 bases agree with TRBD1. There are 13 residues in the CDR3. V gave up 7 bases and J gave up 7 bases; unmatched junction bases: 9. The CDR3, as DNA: TGTGCCAGCACCTGGACAGGTGAGGCTGGCTACACCTTC. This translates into CASTWTGEAGYTF.

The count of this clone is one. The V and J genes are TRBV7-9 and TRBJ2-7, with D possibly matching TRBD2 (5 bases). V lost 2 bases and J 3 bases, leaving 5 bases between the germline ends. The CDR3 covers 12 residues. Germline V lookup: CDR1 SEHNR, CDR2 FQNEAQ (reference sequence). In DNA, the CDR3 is TGTGCCAGCAGCTTAAGCGGCTACGAGCAGTACTTC. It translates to CASSLSGYEQYF. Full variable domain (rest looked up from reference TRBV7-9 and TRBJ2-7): DTGVSQNPRHKITKRGQNVTFRCDPISEHNRLYWYRQTLGQGPEFLTYFQNEAQLEKSRLLSDRFSAERPKGSFSTLEIQRTEQGDSAMYLCASSLSGYEQYFGPGTRLTVT.

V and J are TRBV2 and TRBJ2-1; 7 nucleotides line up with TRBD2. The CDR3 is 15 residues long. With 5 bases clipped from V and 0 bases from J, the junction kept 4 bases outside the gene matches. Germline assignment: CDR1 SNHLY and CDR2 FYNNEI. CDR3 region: CASSSGGSSYNEQFF. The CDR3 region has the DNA TGTGCCAGCAGTTCCGGGGGGAGCTCCTACAATGAGCAGTTCTTC.

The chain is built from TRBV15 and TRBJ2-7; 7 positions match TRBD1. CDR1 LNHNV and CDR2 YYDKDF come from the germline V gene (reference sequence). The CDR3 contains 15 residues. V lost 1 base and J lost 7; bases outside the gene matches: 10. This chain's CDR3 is CATSRGLGQLEEQYF. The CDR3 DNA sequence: TGTGCCACCAGCAGAGGCCTGGGACAGCTGGAGGAGCAGTACTTC.

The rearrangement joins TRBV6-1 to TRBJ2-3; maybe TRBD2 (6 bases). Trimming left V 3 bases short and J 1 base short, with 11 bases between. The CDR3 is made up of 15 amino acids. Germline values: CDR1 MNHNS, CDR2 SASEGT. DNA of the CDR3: TGTGCCAGCAGTGATAGGCGGGGCGGCACAGATACGCAGTATTTT. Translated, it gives CASSDRRGGTDTQYF.

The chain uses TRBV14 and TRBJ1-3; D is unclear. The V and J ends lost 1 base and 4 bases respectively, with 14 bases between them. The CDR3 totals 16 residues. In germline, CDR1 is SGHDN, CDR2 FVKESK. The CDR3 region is CASSQGIGLTGNTIYF. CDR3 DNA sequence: TGTGCCAGCAGCCAAGGTATCGGTCTTACGGGAAACACCATATATTTT.

The CDR3 DNA is TGTGCCAGCAGTAAACAGGGGACTAGCGGGGGGGCGACCCAAAGAGAGACCCAGTACTTC. Its translation is CASSKQGTSGGATQRETQYF. The chain links TRBV2 to TRBJ2-5; TRBD2 agrees at 16 bases. This CDR3 is built from 20 residues. The J segment lost 4 bases and the V segment lost 5 bases, leaving 16 bases of the junction unmatched. Germline loops: CDR1 SNHLY, CDR2 FYNNEI.

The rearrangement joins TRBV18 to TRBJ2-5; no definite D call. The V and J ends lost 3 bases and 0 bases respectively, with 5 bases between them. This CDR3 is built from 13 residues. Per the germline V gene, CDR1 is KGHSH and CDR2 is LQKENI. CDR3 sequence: CASSPVYQETQYF. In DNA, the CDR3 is TGTGCCAGCTCACCCGTATACCAAGAGACCCAGTACTTC.

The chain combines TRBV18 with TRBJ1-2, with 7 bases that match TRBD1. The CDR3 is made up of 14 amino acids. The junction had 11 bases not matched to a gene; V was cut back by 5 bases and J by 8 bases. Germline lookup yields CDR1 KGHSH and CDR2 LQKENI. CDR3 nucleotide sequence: TGTGCCAGCTCATCCACCAACAGGGGATGGGGCTACACCTTC. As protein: CASSSTNRGWGYTF.

The CDR3 region is CASSLGYSYEQYF. CDR3 bases: TGTGCCAGCAGCTTAGGTTATTCCTACGAGCAGTACTTC. V and J are TRBV7-9 and TRBJ2-7; D call uncertain. Germline values: CDR1 SEHNR, CDR2 FQNEAQ (reference sequence). The V gene lost 1 base and the J gene lost 1 base, with 5 bases spanning the gap. This CDR3 is built from 13 residues.

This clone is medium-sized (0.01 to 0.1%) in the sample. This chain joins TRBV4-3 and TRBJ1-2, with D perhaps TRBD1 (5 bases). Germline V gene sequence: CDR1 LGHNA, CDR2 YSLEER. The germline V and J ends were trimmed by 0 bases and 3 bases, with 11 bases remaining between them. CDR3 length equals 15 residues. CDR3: CASSQDRGSDYGYTF. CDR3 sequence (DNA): TGCGCCAGCAGCCAAGATAGGGGATCAGACTATGGCTACACCTTC.

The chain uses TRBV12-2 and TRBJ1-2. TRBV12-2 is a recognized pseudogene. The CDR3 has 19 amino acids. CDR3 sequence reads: CASRLAMWGGTFINYGYTF. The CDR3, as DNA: TGTGCAAGTCGCTTAGCGATGTGGGGGGGAACATTCATTAACTATGGCTACACCTTC.

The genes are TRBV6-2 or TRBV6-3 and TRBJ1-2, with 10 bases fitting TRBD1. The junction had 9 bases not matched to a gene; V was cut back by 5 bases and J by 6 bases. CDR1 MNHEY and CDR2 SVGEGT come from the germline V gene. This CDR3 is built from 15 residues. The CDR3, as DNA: TGTGCCAGCAGTCAGACAGGGGGCGATCGAAATGGCTACACCTTC. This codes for CASSQTGGDRNGYTF.

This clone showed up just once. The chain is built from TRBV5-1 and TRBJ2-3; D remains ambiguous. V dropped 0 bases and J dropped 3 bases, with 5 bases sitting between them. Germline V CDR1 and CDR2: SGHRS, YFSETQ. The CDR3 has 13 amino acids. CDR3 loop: CASSLDRTDTQYF. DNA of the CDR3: TGCGCCAGCAGCTTGGATCGTACAGATACGCAGTATTTT.

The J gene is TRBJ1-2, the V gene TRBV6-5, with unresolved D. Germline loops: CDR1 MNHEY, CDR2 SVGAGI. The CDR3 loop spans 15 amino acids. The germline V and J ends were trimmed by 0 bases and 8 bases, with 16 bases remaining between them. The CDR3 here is CASSYSQPTWRGYTF. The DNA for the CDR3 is TGTGCCAGCAGTTACTCCCAGCCAACCTGGCGGGGCTACACCTTC.

The CDR3 DNA reads as TGTGCCAGCAGTTACGAACTAGCGGGGGCCACCTACTACGAGCAGTACTTC. It encodes CASSYELAGATYYEQYF. The chain joins TRBV6-2 or TRBV6-3 to TRBJ2-7; 11 bases agree with TRBD2. The trim removed 2 bases at V and 3 bases at J, leaving 9 bases unmatched. CDR1 is MNHEY and CDR2 is SVGEGT in the germline V gene. The CDR3 consists of 17 residues.

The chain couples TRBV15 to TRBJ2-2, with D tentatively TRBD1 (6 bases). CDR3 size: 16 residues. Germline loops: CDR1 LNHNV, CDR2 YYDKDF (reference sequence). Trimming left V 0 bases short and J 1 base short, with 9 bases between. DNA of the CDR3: TGTGCCACCAGCAGAGAGTCACAGGGGAACACCGGGGAGCTGTTTTTT. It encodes CATSRESQGNTGELFF.

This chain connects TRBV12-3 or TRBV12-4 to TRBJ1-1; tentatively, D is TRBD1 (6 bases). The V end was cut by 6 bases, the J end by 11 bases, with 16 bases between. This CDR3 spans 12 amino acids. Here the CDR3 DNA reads TGTGCCAGCAGGGTCGACAGGTTTGGGGCTTTCTTT. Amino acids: CASRVDRFGAFF.